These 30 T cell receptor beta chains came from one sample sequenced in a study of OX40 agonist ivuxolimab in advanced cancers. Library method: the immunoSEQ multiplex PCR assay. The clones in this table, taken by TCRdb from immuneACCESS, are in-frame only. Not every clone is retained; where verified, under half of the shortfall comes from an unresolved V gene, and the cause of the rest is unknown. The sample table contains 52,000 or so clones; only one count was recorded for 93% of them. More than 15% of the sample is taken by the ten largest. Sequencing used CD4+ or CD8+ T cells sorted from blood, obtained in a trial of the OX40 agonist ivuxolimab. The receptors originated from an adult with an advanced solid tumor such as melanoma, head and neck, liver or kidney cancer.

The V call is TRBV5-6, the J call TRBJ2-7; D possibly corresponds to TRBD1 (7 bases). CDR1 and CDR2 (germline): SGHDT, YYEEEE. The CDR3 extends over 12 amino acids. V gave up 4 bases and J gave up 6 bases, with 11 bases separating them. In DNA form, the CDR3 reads TGTGCCAGCAGCCTGCAGGGGGGCGAGCAGTACTTC. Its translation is CASSLQGGEQYF.

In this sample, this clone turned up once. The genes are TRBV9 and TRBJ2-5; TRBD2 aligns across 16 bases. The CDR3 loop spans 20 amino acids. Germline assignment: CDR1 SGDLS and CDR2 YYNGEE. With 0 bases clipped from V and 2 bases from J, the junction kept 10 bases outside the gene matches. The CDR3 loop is CASSVDVMGLAGGNQETQYF. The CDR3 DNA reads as TGTGCCAGCAGCGTAGACGTGATGGGACTAGCGGGAGGGAATCAAGAGACCCAGTACTTC.

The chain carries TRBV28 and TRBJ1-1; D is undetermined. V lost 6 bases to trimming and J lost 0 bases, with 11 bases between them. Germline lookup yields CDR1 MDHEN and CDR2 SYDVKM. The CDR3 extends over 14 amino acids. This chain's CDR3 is CASRGLGMNTEAFF. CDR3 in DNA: TGTGCCAGCAGAGGCTTGGGTATGAACACTGAAGCTTTCTTT.

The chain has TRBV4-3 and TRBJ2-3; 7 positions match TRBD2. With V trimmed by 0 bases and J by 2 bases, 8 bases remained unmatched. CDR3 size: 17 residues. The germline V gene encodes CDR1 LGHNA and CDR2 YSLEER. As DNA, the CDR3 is TGCGCCAGCAGCCAAGATGGGTCAGCGGGACTCACAGATACGCAGTATTTT. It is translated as CASSQDGSAGLTDTQYF.

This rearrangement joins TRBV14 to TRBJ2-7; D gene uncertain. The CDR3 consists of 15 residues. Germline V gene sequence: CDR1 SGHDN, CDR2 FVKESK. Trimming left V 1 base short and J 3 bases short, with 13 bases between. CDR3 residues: CASSQVADYFYEQYF. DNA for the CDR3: TGTGCCAGCAGCCAAGTTGCGGATTACTTCTACGAGCAGTACTTC.

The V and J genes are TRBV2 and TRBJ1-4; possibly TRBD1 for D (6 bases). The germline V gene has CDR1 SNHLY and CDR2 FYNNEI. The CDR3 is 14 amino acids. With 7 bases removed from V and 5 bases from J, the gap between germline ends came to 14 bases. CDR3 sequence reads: CASNNREWNEKLFF. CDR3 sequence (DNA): TGTGCCAGCAATAACAGGGAGTGGAATGAAAAACTGTTTTTT. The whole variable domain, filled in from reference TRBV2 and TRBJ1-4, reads EPEVTQTPSHQVTQMGQEVILRCVPISNHLYFYWYRQILGQKVEFLVSFYNNEISEKSEIFDDQFSVERPDGSNFTLKIRSTKLEDSAMYFCASNNREWNEKLFFGSGTQLSVL.

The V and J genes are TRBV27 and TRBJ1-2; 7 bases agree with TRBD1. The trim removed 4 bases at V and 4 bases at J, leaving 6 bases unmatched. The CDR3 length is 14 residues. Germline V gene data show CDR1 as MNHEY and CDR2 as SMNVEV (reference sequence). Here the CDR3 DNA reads TGTGCCAGCAGTTCGGGACAGCCGATCTATGGCTACACCTTC. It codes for CASSSGQPIYGYTF.

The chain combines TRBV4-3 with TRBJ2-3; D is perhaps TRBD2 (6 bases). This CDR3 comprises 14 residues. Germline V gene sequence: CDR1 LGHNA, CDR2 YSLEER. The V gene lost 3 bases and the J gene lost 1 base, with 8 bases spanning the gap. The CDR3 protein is CASSQGLGTDTQYF. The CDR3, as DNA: TGCGCCAGCAGCCAGGGACTCGGCACAGATACGCAGTATTTT.

The CDR3 DNA reads TGTGCCAGCAGCTTCGGCGGGAGGGCCTACGAGCAGTACTTC. As protein: CASSFGGRAYEQYF. The genes are TRBV11-2 and TRBJ2-7; the match to TRBD2 covers 9 bases. In germline, CDR1 is SGHAT, CDR2 FQNNGV. The CDR3 spans 14 residues. V lost 3 bases, J lost 2 bases, and 2 bases stayed unmatched. The complete variable domain, with remaining parts taken from reference TRBV11-2 and TRBJ2-7, reads EAGVAQSPRYKIIEKRQSVAFWCNPISGHATLYWYQQILGQGPKLLIQFQNNGVVDDSQLPKDRFSAERLKGVDSTLKIQPAKLEDSAVYLCASSFGGRAYEQYFGPGTRLTVT.

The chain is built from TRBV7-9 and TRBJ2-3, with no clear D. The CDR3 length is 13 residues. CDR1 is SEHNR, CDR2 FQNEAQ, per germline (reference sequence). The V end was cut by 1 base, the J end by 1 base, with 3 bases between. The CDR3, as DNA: TGTGCCAGCAGCTTAGATGGCACAGATACGCAGTATTTT. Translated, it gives CASSLDGTDTQYF.

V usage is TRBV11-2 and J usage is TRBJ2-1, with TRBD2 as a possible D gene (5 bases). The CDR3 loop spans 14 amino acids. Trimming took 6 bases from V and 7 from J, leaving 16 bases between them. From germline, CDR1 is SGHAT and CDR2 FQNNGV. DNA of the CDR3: TGTGCCAGCAGGCCCCCCTGGGGAGAAAATGAGCAGTTCTTC. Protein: CASRPPWGENEQFF.

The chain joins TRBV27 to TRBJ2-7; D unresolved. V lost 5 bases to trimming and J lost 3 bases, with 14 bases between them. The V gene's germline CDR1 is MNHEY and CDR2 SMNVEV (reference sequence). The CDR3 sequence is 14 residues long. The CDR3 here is CASSAQPILYEQYF. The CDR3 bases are TGTGCCAGCAGTGCCCAGCCAATTCTCTACGAGCAGTACTTC.

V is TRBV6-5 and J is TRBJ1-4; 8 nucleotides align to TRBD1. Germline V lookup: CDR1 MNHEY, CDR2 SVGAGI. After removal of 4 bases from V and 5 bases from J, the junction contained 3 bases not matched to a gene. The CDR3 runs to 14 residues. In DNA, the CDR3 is TGTGCCAGCAGTTCACAGGGGGGAAATGAAAAACTGTTTTTT. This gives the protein CASSSQGGNEKLFF.

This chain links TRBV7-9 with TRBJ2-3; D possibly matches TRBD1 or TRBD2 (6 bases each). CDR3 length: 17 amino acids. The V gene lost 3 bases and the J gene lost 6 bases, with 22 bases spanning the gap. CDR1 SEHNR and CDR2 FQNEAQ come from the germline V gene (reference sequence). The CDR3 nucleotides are TGTGCCAGCAGCTTCGGGGGCCACTTAGGGCACATGGATACGCAGTATTTT. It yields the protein CASSFGGHLGHMDTQYF.

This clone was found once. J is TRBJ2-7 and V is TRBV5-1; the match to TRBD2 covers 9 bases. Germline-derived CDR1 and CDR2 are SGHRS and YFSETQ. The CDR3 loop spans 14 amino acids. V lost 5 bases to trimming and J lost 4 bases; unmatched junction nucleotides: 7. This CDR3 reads CASRSSGTPYEQYF. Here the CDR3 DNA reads TGCGCCAGCAGATCTAGCGGGACTCCATACGAGCAGTACTTC.

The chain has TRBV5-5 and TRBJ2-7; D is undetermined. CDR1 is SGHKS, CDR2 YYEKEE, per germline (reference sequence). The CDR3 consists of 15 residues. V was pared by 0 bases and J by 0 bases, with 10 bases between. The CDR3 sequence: CASSLEQKTSYEQYF. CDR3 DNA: TGTGCCAGCAGCTTGGAACAGAAGACCTCCTACGAGCAGTACTTC.

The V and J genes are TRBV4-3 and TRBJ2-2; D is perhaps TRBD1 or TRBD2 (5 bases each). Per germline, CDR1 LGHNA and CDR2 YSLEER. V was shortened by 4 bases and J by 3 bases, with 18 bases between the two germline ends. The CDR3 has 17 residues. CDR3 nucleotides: TGCGCCAGCAGCCCCTTATACGGAAGAGGGGACACCGGGGAGCTGTTTTTT. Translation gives CASSPLYGRGDTGELFF.

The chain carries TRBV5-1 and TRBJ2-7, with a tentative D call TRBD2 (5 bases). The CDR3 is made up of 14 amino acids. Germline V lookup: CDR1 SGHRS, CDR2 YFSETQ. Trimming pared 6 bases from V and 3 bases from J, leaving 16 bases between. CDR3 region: CASTPRERSYEQYF. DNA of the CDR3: TGCGCCAGCACCCCAAGGGAGAGGAGCTACGAGCAGTACTTC.

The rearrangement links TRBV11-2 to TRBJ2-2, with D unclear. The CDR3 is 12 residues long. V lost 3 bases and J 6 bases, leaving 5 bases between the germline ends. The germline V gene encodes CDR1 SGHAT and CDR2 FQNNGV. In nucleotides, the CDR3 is TGTGCCAGCAGCTTTATATCCGGGGAGCTGTTTTTT. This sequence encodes CASSFISGELFF.

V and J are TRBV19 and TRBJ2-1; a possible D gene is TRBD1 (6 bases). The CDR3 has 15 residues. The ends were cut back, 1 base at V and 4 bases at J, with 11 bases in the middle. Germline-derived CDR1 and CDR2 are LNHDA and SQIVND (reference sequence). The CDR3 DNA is TGTGCCAGTAGTATAGGGGGGCAGGGGTACAATGAGCAGTTCTTC. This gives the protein CASSIGGQGYNEQFF.

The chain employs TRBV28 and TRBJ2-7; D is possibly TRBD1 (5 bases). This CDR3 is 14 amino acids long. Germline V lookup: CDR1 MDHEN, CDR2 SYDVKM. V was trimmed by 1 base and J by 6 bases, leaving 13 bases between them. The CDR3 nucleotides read TGTGCCAGCAGTTTATATACCGTCAGGGTCGAGCAGTACTTC. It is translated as CASSLYTVRVEQYF.

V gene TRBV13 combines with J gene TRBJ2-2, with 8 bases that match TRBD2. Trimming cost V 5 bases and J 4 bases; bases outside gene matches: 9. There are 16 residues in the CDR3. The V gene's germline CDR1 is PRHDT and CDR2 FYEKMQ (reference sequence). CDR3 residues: CASSPSSGYSTGELFF. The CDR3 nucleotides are TGTGCCAGCAGCCCGTCTAGCGGGTACTCCACCGGGGAGCTGTTTTTT.

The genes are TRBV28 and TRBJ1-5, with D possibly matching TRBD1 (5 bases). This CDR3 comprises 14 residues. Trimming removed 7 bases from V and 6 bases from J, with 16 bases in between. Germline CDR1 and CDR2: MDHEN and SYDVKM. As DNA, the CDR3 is TGTGCCAGCAAAGTTGTGCAGGGAGGTCAGCCCCAGCATTTT. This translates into CASKVVQGGQPQHF.

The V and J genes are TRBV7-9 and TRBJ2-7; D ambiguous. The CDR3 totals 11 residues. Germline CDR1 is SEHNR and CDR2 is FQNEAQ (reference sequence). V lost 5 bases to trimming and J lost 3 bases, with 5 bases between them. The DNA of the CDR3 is TGTGCCAGCAGCGCGAGCTACGAGCAGTACTTC. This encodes CASSASYEQYF.

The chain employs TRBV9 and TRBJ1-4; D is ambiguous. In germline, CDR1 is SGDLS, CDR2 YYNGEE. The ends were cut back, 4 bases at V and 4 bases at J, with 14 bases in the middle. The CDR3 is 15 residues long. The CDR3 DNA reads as TGTGCCAGCAGCCCCCTGCCGAGGAGTAATGAAAAACTGTTTTTT. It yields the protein CASSPLPRSNEKLFF.

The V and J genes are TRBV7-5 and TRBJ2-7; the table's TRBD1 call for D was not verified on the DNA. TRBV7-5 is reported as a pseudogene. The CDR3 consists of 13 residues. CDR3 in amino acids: CARSPDRDRAQYF. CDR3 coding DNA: TGTGCCAGAAGCCCTGACAGGGACAGGGCCCAGTACTTC.

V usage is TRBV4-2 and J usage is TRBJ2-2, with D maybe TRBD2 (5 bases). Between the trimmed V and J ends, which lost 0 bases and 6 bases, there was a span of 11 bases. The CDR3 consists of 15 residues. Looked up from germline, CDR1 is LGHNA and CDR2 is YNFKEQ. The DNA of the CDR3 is TGTGCCAGCAGCCAAGATTTCGGAGGAGCCGGGGAGCTGTTTTTT. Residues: CASSQDFGGAGELFF.

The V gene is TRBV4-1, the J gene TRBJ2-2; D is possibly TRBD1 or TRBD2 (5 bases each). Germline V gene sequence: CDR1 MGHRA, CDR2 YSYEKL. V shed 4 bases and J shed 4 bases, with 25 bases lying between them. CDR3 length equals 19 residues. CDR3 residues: CASSPDGFVTARGTGELFF. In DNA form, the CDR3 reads TGCGCCAGCAGCCCAGACGGGTTTGTAACGGCGAGGGGCACCGGGGAGCTGTTTTTT.

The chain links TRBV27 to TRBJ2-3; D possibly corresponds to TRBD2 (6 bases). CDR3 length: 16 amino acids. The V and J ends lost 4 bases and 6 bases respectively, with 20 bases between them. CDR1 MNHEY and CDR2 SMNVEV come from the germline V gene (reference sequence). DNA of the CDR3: TGTGCCAGCAGTTCCTCCCCGACTAGTGGATTCGATACGCAGTATTTT. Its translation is CASSSSPTSGFDTQYF.

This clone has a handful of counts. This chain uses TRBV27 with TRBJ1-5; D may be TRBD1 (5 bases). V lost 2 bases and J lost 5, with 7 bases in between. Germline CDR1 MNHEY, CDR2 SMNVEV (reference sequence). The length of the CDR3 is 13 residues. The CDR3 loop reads CASSLQGYQPQHF. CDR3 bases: TGTGCCAGCAGTTTACAGGGTTATCAGCCCCAGCATTTT.